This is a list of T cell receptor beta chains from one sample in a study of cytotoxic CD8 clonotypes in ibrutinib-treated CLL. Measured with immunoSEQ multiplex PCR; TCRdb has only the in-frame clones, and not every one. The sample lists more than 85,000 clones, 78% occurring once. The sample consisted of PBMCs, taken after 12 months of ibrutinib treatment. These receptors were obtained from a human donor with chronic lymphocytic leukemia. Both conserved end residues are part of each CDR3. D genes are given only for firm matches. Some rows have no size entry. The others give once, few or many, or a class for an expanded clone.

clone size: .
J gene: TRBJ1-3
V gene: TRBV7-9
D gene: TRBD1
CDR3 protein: CASSPDRVGPGNTIYF
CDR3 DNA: TGTGCCAGCAGCCCTGACAGGGTTGGTCCTGGAAACACCATATATTTT

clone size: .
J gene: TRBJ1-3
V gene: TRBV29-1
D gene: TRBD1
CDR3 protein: CSVGTGKNTIYF
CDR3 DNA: TGCAGCGTGGGGACAGGCAAAAACACCATATATTTT

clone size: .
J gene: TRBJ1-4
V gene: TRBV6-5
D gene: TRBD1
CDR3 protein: CASRDRGGNEKLFF
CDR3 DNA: TGTGCCAGCAGGGACAGGGGAGGAAATGAAAAACTGTTTTTT

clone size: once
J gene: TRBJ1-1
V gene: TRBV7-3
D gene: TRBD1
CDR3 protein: CASSLTSDRGAEAFF
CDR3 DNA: TGTGCCAGCAGCTTAACGTCCGACAGGGGAGCTGAAGCTTTCTTT

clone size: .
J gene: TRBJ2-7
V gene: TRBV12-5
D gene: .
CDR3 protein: CASGGGGGGTYEQYF
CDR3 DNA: TGTGCTAGTGGTGGGGGAGGTGGGGGAACCTACGAGCAGTACTTC

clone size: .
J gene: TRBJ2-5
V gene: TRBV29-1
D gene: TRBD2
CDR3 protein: CSVGKAGNSQETQYF
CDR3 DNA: TGCAGCGTTGGGAAAGCGGGGAACAGTCAAGAGACCCAGTACTTC

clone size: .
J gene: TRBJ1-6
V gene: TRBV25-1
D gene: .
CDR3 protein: CASHPGAYNSPLHF
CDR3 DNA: TGTGCCAGCCATCCGGGCGCGTATAATTCACCCCTCCACTTT

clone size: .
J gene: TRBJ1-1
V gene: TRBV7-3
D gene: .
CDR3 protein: CASRVQYTEAFF
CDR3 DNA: TGTGCCAGCAGGGTCCAGTACACTGAAGCTTTCTTT

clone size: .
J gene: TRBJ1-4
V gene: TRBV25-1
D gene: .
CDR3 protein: CASRALTGRPEKLFF
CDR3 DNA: TGTGCCAGCAGGGCCCTCACAGGGAGGCCCGAAAAACTGTTTTTT

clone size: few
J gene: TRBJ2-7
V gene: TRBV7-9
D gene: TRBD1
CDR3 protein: CASSLAGTGASNEQYF
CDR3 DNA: TGTGCCAGCAGCTTAGCCGGGACAGGGGCTTCTAACGAGCAGTACTTC